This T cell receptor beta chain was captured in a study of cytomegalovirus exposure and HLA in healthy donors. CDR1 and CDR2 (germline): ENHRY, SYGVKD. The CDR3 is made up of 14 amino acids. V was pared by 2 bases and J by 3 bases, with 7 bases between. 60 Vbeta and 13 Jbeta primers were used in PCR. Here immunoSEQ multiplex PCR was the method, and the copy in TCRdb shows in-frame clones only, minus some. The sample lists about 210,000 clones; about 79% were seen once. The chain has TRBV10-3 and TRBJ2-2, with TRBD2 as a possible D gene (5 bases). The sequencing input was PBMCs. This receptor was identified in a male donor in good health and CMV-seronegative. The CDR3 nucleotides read TGTGCCATCAGTGAGCGGGGAGACACCGGGGAGCTGTTTTTT. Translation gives CAISERGDTGELFF.